This T cell receptor (beta chain) was sequenced in a study of identical twins' blood T cells. The overall study: About 12 libraries, six alpha and six beta, gave around 50 million reads.

TCRdb redid the calling of the 5' RACE reads with MiXCR, one entry per CDR3 protein. The table shows around 380,000 distinct CDR3 sequences, with about 28% occurring only once. This clonotype was recorded a few times. CDR1 is SGDLS, CDR2 YYNGEE, per germline. V lost 3 bases and J 4 bases, leaving 16 bases between the germline ends. CDR3 length: 15 amino acids. The sample taken for sequencing was PBMCs. The rearrangement links TRBV9 to TRBJ1-2; a possible D gene is TRBD1 (6 bases). The clonotype was recovered from a woman between 18 and 55 years old in good health. CDR3 loop: CASSASQGSFYGYTF. The CDR3, as DNA: TGTGCCAGCAGCGCGTCACAGGGTTCTTTCTATGGCTACACCTTC.